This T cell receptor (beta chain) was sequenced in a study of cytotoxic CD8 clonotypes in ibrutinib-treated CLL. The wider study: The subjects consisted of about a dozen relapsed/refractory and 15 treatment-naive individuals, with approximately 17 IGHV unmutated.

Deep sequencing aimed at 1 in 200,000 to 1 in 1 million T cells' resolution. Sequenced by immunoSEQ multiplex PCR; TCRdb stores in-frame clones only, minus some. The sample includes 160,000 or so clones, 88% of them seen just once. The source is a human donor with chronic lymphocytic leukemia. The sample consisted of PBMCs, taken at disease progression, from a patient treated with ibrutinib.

The CDR3 region has the DNA TGTGCCAGCAGCTTAGATCTTGCGGGAGGCCCACGGGAGACCCAGTACTTC. Protein product: CASSLDLAGGPRETQYF. V and J are TRBV7-2 and TRBJ2-5, with 8 bases aligning to TRBD2. With 1 base clipped from V and 5 bases from J, the junction kept 12 bases outside the gene matches. The CDR3 runs 17 residues. Germline V gene lookup returns CDR1 SGHTA and CDR2 FQGNSA.